The clone carrying this TCR beta chain was detected once. The data were obtained in a study of blood T cell repertoires in COVID-19. Overall study: There were acute and convalescent COVID-19 samples, and they came from the United States, Italy and Spain. T cells, B-cell-depleted T cells, or PBMCs provided the cDNA or gDNA that served as material.

The table came from immunoSEQ multiplex PCR; TCRdb's copy has only in-frame clones and leaves some out. The data contain 100,000 or so clones, approximately 90% of them singletons. The ends were cut back, 4 bases at V and 5 bases at J, with 23 bases in the middle. Germline V lookup: CDR1 SEHNR, CDR2 FQNEAQ (reference sequence). The CDR3 contains 17 residues. This chain joins TRBV7-9 and TRBJ2-5; a weak D match, TRBD2 (6 bases). Material for sequencing was peripheral blood. The source is a human donor with acute or convalescent COVID-19. The donor label of this sample is uncertain. CDR3 loop: CASSSPKDYPSPETQYF. In DNA form, the CDR3 reads TGTGCCAGCAGCTCCCCCAAGGACTACCCGAGCCCCGAGACCCAGTACTTC.